The T cell receptor beta chain under discussion was sequenced for a study of blood T cell repertoires in COVID-19. Background on the study: The United States, Italy and Spain supplied acute and convalescent COVID-19 samples. From T cells, B-cell-depleted T cells, or PBMCs came the material, which was cDNA or gDNA.

This table comes from immunoSEQ multiplex PCR, and its TCRdb copy is limited to in-frame clones, with some not included. The data show tens of thousands of clones, around 90% seen once. Germline loops: CDR1 SQVTM, CDR2 ANQGSEA. This CDR3 is 13 amino acids long. A remark on this clone: At one boundary the junction diverges from the germline segment, which might be a read error.

This receptor was obtained from a woman aged 45-60 years with active COVID-19. V is TRBV29-1 and J is TRBJ2-2, with D perhaps TRBD1 (6 bases). The sample comprised peripheral blood. CDR3 in amino acids: CSVVTGNAGELFF. In DNA form, the CDR3 reads TGCAGCGTTGTAACAGGGAACGCCGGGGAGCTGTTTTTT.